The TCR beta chain described here comes from a study of identical twins. Whole-study results and caveats: Recombination models fit unrelated individuals' TCR alpha sharing but underestimated twins'. There was an excess of low generation probability in the out-of-frame alpha sequences that twins shared. Researchers caution that invariant MAIT and iNKT cells could partly confound zero-insertion analyses.

Comment on this clonotype: Its specificity is not known.

Trimming removed 1 base from V and 3 bases from J; junction bases left unmatched: 3. Germline V CDR1 and CDR2: SEHNR, FQNEAQ (reference sequence). This CDR3 has 17 amino acids. MiXCR, run by TCRdb on the 5' RACE reads, gives a single entry per CDR3 protein. The data show under 500,000 distinct CDR3 sequences, around an eighth seen once. These same data were also listed under a study on yellow fever vaccine responses in identical twins.

The specimen sequenced was CD4+ T cells sorted from blood. V and J are TRBV7-9 and TRBJ2-1; TRBD2 matches at 13 bases. This receptor was obtained from a woman aged 18-29 years in good health. CDR3 in amino acids: CASSLVTSGRGYNEQFF. For the CDR3, the DNA is TGTGCCAGCAGCTTAGTTACTAGCGGGAGGGGCTACAATGAGCAGTTCTTC.